This is a list of T cell receptor beta chains from one sample in a study of T cell changes during pregnancy in multiple sclerosis. The method was immunoSEQ multiplex PCR; TCRdb's version includes in-frame clones alone and lacks a portion of them. This table holds tens of thousands of clones, nearly 90% found once. The starting material was CD8+ T cells from peripheral blood mononuclear cells, obtained in the second trimester of pregnancy. Receptors were obtained from a female donor with multiple sclerosis, enrolled in a pregnancy study. Each CDR3 is given with its conserved first and last residue. The D gene is left open where the match is weak. Clone size appears in some rows only: once, few, many, or a class for an expanded clone.

D gene	clone size	V gene	J gene	CDR3 DNA	CDR3 protein
.	.	TRBV6-5	TRBJ1-1	TGTGCCAGCAGTTTGACAGTAAGCTCAGAGAACACTGAAGCTTTCTTT	CASSLTVSSENTEAFF
.	.	TRBV27	TRBJ2-7	TGTGCCAGCAGTCCGACCGAATCCGACAGTGACGAGCAGTACTTC	CASSPTESDSDEQYF
.	once	TRBV2	TRBJ1-2	TGTGCCAGCATGGGCAGTGCCTATGGCTACACCTTC	CASMGSAYGYTF
.	.	TRBV19	TRBJ1-2	TGTGCCAGTAGTATAGACGACACAGGGAGTGACTATGGCTACACCTTC	CASSIDDTGSDYGYTF
.	.	TRBV11-2	TRBJ2-2	TGTGCCAGCAGCTTAGTCAGAATGTACACCGGGGAGCTGTTTTTT	CASSLVRMYTGELFF
TRBD1	once	TRBV27	TRBJ1-5	TGTGCCAGCAGTGGAAACAGGGGAGGTGATCAGCCCCAGCATTTT	CASSGNRGGDQPQHF
TRBD2	.	TRBV6-1	TRBJ2-2	TGTGCCAGCAGTTCGGGAGGTAGTGACACCGGGGAGCTGTTTTTT	CASSSGGSDTGELFF
.	.	TRBV30	TRBJ2-1	TGTGCCTGGAGTTCCCGGACTGGAGAGCAGTTCTTC	CAWSSRTGEQFF
TRBD1	.	TRBV6-7	TRBJ2-7	TGTGCCAGCAGTAAGGGACAGACCTACGAGCAGTACTTC	CASSKGQTYEQYF
.	.	TRBV21-1	TRBJ2-7	TGTGCCAGCAGCAAATCCCATAACAACTACGAGCAGTACTTC	CASSKSHNNYEQYF
.	.	TRBV28	TRBJ2-5	TGTGCCAGCAGTTTAAATCTCGTGGAGACCCAGTACTTC	CASSLNLVETQYF
.	.	TRBV13	TRBJ2-1	TGTGCCAGCAGCTTAGATGGAGGGGACTTGAACAATGAGCAGTTCTTC	CASSLDGGDLNNEQFF
.	.	TRBV9	TRBJ2-7	TGTGCCAGCAGCGTAAGCGGTAACCCCTACGAGCAGTACTTC	CASSVSGNPYEQYF
.	.	TRBV5-1	TRBJ1-1	TGCGCCAGCAGACCGAGACGGGACAATGTCTCTGAAGCTTTCTTT	CASRPRRDNVSEAFF
TRBD1	.	TRBV5-1	TRBJ1-2	TGCGCCAGCAGGGGGGACAGCCCCATATATGGCTACACCTTC	CASRGDSPIYGYTF
TRBD2	.	TRBV29-1	TRBJ2-1	TGCAGACCGGGACTAGCGCTTAACAATGAGCAGTTCTTC	CRPGLALNNEQFF
TRBD2	.	TRBV6-1	TRBJ2-7	TGTGCCAGCAGTGAAGGGACTAGCGGCTCCTACGAGCAGTACTTC	CASSEGTSGSYEQYF
TRBD2	.	TRBV28	TRBJ2-1	TGTGCCAGCAGCCTCGAGGGTAGCGGGAGATCCCCCTACAATGAGCAGTTCTTC	CASSLEGSGRSPYNEQFF
.	.	TRBV11-3	TRBJ2-7	TGTGCCAGCAGCTTTAAGGGGGACCTATCCTACGAGCAGTACTTC	CASSFKGDLSYEQYF
TRBD1	.	TRBV27	TRBJ2-2	TGTGCCAGCAGTTCTCGACAGGGAGACACCGGGGAGCTGTTTTTT	CASSSRQGDTGELFF
.	.	TRBV5-5	TRBJ1-5	TGTGCCAGCCGGGAAGGACTTAATCAGCCCCAGCATTTT	CASREGLNQPQHF
.	.	TRBV6-5	TRBJ2-7	TGTGCCAGCAGTTTGTACGCAGTTCAATCCTACGAGCAGTACTTC	CASSLYAVQSYEQYF
TRBD1	.	TRBV7-8	TRBJ2-5	TGTGCCAGCAAATATGGACAGGGGGAATTTTGGGAGACCCAGTACTTC	CASKYGQGEFWETQYF
TRBD2	.	TRBV9	TRBJ2-5	TGTGCCAGCAGCGCCAGCGGGAGGGCCCTTCATGAGACCCAGTACTTC	CASSASGRALHETQYF
TRBD2	.	TRBV18	TRBJ2-7	TGTGCCAGCTCCCCCGGGGGGGGGCAGTCCAGCTCCTACGAGCAGTACTTC	CASSPGGGQSSSYEQYF
TRBD1	.	TRBV5-6	TRBJ2-7	TGTGCCAGCAGCTTGGAGACAGGGACCTACGAGCAGTACTTC	CASSLETGTYEQYF
.	.	TRBV5-1	TRBJ2-1	TGCGCCAGCAGCTACGGCAGGGGAGACGAGCAGTTCTTC	CASSYGRGDEQFF
.	.	TRBV27	TRBJ2-7	TGTGCCAGCAGTTTTGGCAGGACCTACGAGCAGTACTTC	CASSFGRTYEQYF